This TCR beta chain was profiled in a study of control samples from healthy donors and cancer patients. Using immunoSEQ multiplex PCR, the repertoire was profiled, and TCRdb retains in-frame clones only, with some absent. The repertoire holds approximately 100,000 clones, with about nine tenths as singletons. This CDR3 is built from 16 residues. Trimming took off 2 bases at V and 0 bases at J, with 11 bases between the two ends. CDR1 KGHSH and CDR2 LQKENI come from the germline V gene. The sequenced material came from blood. This TCR came from a human donor in good health. The donor label of this sample is uncertain. The gene calls are TRBV18 and TRBJ1-5; no reliable D call. The CDR3 DNA sequence: TGTGCCAGCTCACCAGTCCCGGGTTATAGCAATCAGCCCCAGCATTTT. This sequence encodes CASSPVPGYSNQPQHF.